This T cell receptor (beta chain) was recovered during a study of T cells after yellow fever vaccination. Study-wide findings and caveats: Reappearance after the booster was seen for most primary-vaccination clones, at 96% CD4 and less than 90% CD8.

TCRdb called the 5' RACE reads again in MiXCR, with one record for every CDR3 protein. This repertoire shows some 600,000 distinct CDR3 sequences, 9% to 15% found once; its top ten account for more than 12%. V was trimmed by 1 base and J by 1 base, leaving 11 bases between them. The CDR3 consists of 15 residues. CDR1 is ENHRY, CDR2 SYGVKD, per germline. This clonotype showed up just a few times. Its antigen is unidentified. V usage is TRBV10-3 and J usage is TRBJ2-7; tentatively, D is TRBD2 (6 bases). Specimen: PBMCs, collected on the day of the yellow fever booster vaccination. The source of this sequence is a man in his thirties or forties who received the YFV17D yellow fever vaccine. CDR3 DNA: TGTGCCATCAGTGAGTTCCCGGGAGAGTCCTACGAGCAGTACTTC. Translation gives CAISEFPGESYEQYF.